Below are 22 T cell receptor beta chains sequenced from a single sample in a study of blood T cell repertoires in COVID-19. Sequencing used immunoSEQ multiplex PCR; TCRdb keeps in-frame clones, though not all of them. The data contain approximately 300,000 clones, roughly nine tenths of them singletons. Material for sequencing was PBMCs or T cells enriched from blood (not recorded which). The receptor source for this set is a woman under 40 who had recovered from COVID-19.

The chain has TRBV13 and TRBJ2-1; TRBD2 matches 11 bases. The germline CDR1 and CDR2 sequences are PRHDT and FYEKMQ (reference sequence). V trimming: 3 bases; J trimming: 7 bases; junction bases outside the gene matches: 8. The CDR3 is 16 residues long. Written as DNA, the CDR3 is TGTGCCAGCAGCTTCGTCACTAGCGGGGGAGGAAATGAGCAGTTCTTC. It specifies CASSFVTSGGGNEQFF.

This chain links TRBV5-1 with TRBJ1-1; D may be TRBD1 (6 bases). Germline-derived CDR1 and CDR2 are SGHRS and YFSETQ. Trimming stripped 0 bases from V and 5 bases from J, with 8 bases between. CDR3 length equals 13 residues. Written as DNA, the CDR3 is TGCGCCAGCAGCTTGGATACAGGGACTGAAGCTTTCTTT. Translating gives CASSLDTGTEAFF.

V usage is TRBV7-9 and J usage is TRBJ1-2; D uncertain. This CDR3 is 16 amino acids long. V lost 5 bases and J 4 bases, leaving 20 bases between the germline ends. Germline V gives CDR1 SEHNR, CDR2 FQNEAQ (reference sequence). The CDR3 loop reads CASSPTGLERSYGYTF. CDR3 coding DNA: TGTGCCAGCAGCCCCACTGGTCTGGAGCGGAGCTATGGCTACACCTTC.

The V gene is TRBV4-2, the J gene TRBJ1-5; 7 bases match TRBD1. Trimming at V came to 0 bases and at J to 1 base, leaving 6 bases not matched to a gene. The germline V gene encodes CDR1 LGHNA and CDR2 YNFKEQ. This CDR3 spans 17 amino acids. This CDR3 reads CASSQEWATGSNQPQHF. The CDR3 DNA reads TGTGCCAGCAGCCAAGAGTGGGCGACAGGGAGCAATCAGCCCCAGCATTTT.

The chain recombines TRBV4-2 with TRBJ1-5; D remains unclear. The CDR3 is 14 residues long. Trimming left V 4 bases short and J 0 bases short, with 7 bases between. CDR1 and CDR2 (germline): LGHNA, YNFKEQ. DNA of the CDR3: TGTGCCAGCAGCCGGGAGGCTAGCAATCAGCCCCAGCATTTT. It codes for CASSREASNQPQHF.

CDR3 nucleotide sequence: TGTGCCAGCAGCATGACAGGCGCGAAGGCTTGGGGCACTGAAGCTTTCTTT. It specifies CASSMTGAKAWGTEAFF. V and J are TRBV5-6 and TRBJ1-1; a weak D match, TRBD1 (6 bases). CDR3 length: 17 residues. Trimming left V 4 bases short and J 4 bases short, with 23 bases between. Germline V gives CDR1 SGHDT, CDR2 YYEEEE.

The rearrangement links TRBV6-4 to TRBJ1-1; the D gene is possibly TRBD1 (5 bases). In germline, CDR1 is MRHNA, CDR2 SNTAGT. The V gene lost 6 bases and the J gene lost 2 bases, with 10 bases spanning the gap. The CDR3 spans 13 residues. CDR3 sequence reads: CASRLQDNTEAFF. CDR3 sequence (DNA): TGTGCCAGCAGACTACAGGACAACACTGAAGCTTTCTTT.

The chain carries TRBV6-5 and TRBJ1-1; D call uncertain. The V end was cut by 0 bases, the J end by 5 bases, with 16 bases between. The CDR3 runs to 16 residues. Germline lookup yields CDR1 MNHEY and CDR2 SVGAGI. CDR3 DNA sequence: TGTGCCAGCAGTTACTCGATGCCTGCGGGTCCGACTGAAGCTTTCTTT. Residues: CASSYSMPAGPTEAFF.

The chain combines TRBV5-1 with TRBJ1-1; 9 bases match TRBD1. This CDR3 is 13 amino acids long. CDR1 and CDR2 from the germline V gene are SGHRS and YFSETQ. Unmatched junction bases numbered 8, after V lost 3 bases and J lost 11 bases. CDR3 region: CASSWGQGMGAFF. For the CDR3, the DNA is TGCGCCAGCAGCTGGGGACAGGGTATGGGGGCTTTCTTT.

The chain carries TRBV18 and TRBJ1-6; D remains ambiguous. The V and J ends lost 2 bases and 3 bases respectively, with 14 bases between them. Per germline, CDR1 KGHSH and CDR2 LQKENI. CDR3 length: 17 amino acids. The CDR3 region has the DNA TGTGCCAGCTCACCAATGGTACTCTCCTACTATAATTCACCCCTCCACTTT. It is translated as CASSPMVLSYYNSPLHF.

The chain links TRBV10-2 to TRBJ1-1; a possible D gene is TRBD1 (5 bases). V was clipped by 2 bases and J by 2 bases, with 6 bases between them. Germline CDR1 WSHSY, CDR2 SAAADI. This CDR3 has 13 amino acids. The CDR3 DNA is TGCGCCAGCAGTGAGAGGGGAAACACTGAAGCTTTCTTT. Translated: CASSERGNTEAFF.

The V call is TRBV9, the J call TRBJ2-1; a possible D gene is TRBD2 (5 bases). V was cut by 0 bases and J by 4 bases, with 14 bases left in between. The CDR3 runs 16 residues. Germline-derived CDR1 and CDR2 are SGDLS and YYNGEE. CDR3 region: CASSVGERRRYNEQFF. The CDR3 nucleotides read TGTGCCAGCAGCGTAGGGGAGCGGAGGAGATACAATGAGCAGTTCTTC.

CDR3 protein: CASSPRTNTGELFF. The CDR3 coding sequence is TGTGCCAGCAGCCCCCGTACTAACACCGGGGAGCTGTTTTTT. The chain combines TRBV7-9 with TRBJ2-2; D not resolved. Per the germline V gene, CDR1 is SEHNR and CDR2 is FQNEAQ (reference sequence). This CDR3 has 14 amino acids. V was trimmed by 5 bases and J by 2 bases, leaving 9 bases between them.

The J gene is TRBJ2-3, the V gene TRBV18; 10 bases are a match to TRBD1. The CDR3 is made up of 14 amino acids. V lost 5 bases, J lost 4 bases, and 3 bases stayed unmatched. The germline V gene encodes CDR1 KGHSH and CDR2 LQKENI. CDR3 coding DNA: TGTGCCAGCTCAGGGGACAGGGGCCCAGATACGCAGTATTTT. This sequence encodes CASSGDRGPDTQYF.

The V and J genes are TRBV5-6 and TRBJ2-7; 9 nucleotides match TRBD1. CDR1 and CDR2 from the germline V gene are SGHDT and YYEEEE. Losses at the gene ends were 1 base for V and 7 bases for J; bases not matched to a gene: 6. The CDR3 is 14 residues long. CDR3 DNA: TGTGCCAGCAGCTTGTTACAGGGGGCGTGGGAGCAGTACTTC. Amino acid sequence: CASSLLQGAWEQYF.

The rearrangement uses TRBV2 and TRBJ1-1; 9 bases match TRBD1. Trimming removed 2 bases from V and 4 bases from J; junction bases left unmatched: 5. The germline gives CDR1 SNHLY, CDR2 FYNNEI. This CDR3 has 15 amino acids. The CDR3 spells CASSETWTGATEAFF. CDR3 sequence (DNA): TGTGCCAGCAGTGAAACTTGGACAGGGGCCACTGAAGCTTTCTTT.

The rearrangement joins TRBV11-2 to TRBJ2-2; TRBD2 aligns across 13 bases. Germline trimming cut 5 bases from V and 6 bases from J; bases unmatched to any gene: 9. CDR3 length equals 17 residues. The V gene's germline CDR1 is SGHAT and CDR2 FQNNGV. CDR3 sequence reads: CASSHRTSGGFAGELFF. DNA of the CDR3: TGTGCCAGCAGCCACAGGACTAGCGGGGGTTTCGCCGGGGAGCTGTTTTTT.

The V gene is TRBV19, the J gene TRBJ1-4; no clear D. Deletions cut 1 base from V and 3 bases from J, with 9 bases between. Germline V gives CDR1 LNHDA, CDR2 SQIVND (reference sequence). This CDR3 contains 15 residues. CDR3 coding DNA: TGTGCCAGTAGTATAGGTTGGGCACCTAATGAAAAACTGTTTTTT. This encodes CASSIGWAPNEKLFF.

The rearrangement uses TRBV12-3 or TRBV12-4 and TRBJ2-3; 7 positions agree with TRBD1. V gave up 5 bases and J gave up 9 bases; unmatched junction bases: 8. The CDR3 runs 13 residues. CDR3 amino acids: CASSPEQGWTQYF. The CDR3 nucleotides read TGTGCCAGCAGTCCGGAACAGGGGTGGACGCAGTATTTT.

The rearrangement joins TRBV6-2 or TRBV6-3 to TRBJ1-2, with D hard to call. Trimming removed 0 bases at V and 1 base at J, with 12 bases between. Germline CDR1 MNHEY, CDR2 SVGEGT. This CDR3 has 16 residues. The chain's CDR3 is CASSYSRAGSNYGYTF. In DNA form, the CDR3 reads TGTGCCAGCAGTTACTCGAGGGCGGGGAGTAACTATGGCTACACCTTC.

This clone was observed a few times. This chain uses TRBV30 with TRBJ1-1, with D perhaps matching TRBD1 (6 bases). Germline CDR1 reads GTSNPN; CDR2 reads SVGIG (reference sequence). The CDR3 consists of 12 residues. Trimming removed 7 bases at V and 5 bases at J, with 14 bases between. The CDR3 coding sequence is TGTGCCTCCACAGGGTCTGGGACTGAAGCTTTCTTT. Its protein product is CASTGSGTEAFF.

The rearrangement joins TRBV7-9 to TRBJ2-2; no clear D gene. CDR3 length equals 15 residues. Trimming took off 5 bases at V and 1 base at J, with 11 bases between the two ends. The germline CDR1 and CDR2 sequences are SEHNR and FQNEAQ (reference sequence). The CDR3 protein is CASSGDGLNTGELFF. For the CDR3, the DNA is TGTGCCAGCAGCGGAGACGGCCTGAACACCGGGGAGCTGTTTTTT.